This is a list of T cell receptor beta chains from one sample in a study of T-cell reconstitution after alpha-beta-depleted transplantation in children. TCRdb reprocessed the PCR reads with MiXCR, giving one entry per CDR3 protein. This table holds 450,000 to 600,000 distinct CDR3 sequences, roughly 33% found once. This specimen consisted of PBMCs from the stem cell graft donor, obtained from the stem cell graft. These receptors were taken from a human donor who donated a stem cell graft to a child with aplastic anemia. CDR3s include the opening cysteine and the closing phenylalanine or tryptophan. Each record gives: J gene, V gene, CDR3 protein.

J: TRBJ2-3
V: TRBV7-2
CDR3: CASSLDRGNGDTQYF

J: TRBJ2-3
V: TRBV29-1
CDR3: CSVVWDRSTDTQYF

J: TRBJ2-1
V: TRBV10-1
CDR3: CASSEGTSGYNEQFF

J: TRBJ1-2
V: TRBV12-3/TRBV12-4
CDR3: CASSATPRGGNYGYTF

J: TRBJ2-2
V: TRBV6-1
CDR3: CASSPTGTVNTGELFF

J: TRBJ1-5
V: TRBV25-1
CDR3: CASSQTGYNQPQHF

J: TRBJ1-1
V: TRBV20-1
CDR3: CSAGETNTEAFF

J: TRBJ2-2
V: TRBV15
CDR3: CATSRDRANTGELFF

J: TRBJ2-1
V: TRBV7-7
CDR3: CASSSGQGWNNEQFF

J: TRBJ2-1
V: TRBV20-1
CDR3: CSARGLAYYNEQFF

J: TRBJ1-2
V: TRBV20-1
CDR3: CSARNERGLGGYTF

J: TRBJ1-2
V: TRBV19
CDR3: CASSKAGDYGYTF

J: TRBJ1-3
V: TRBV5-1
CDR3: CASSSWGISGNTIYF

J: TRBJ1-3
V: TRBV5-1
CDR3: CASSLAAMASSGNTIYF

J: TRBJ2-3
V: TRBV15
CDR3: CATSRGDGIADTQYF

J: TRBJ1-1
V: TRBV20-1
CDR3: CSAREDRLNTEAFF

J: TRBJ1-4
V: TRBV12-3/TRBV12-4
CDR3: CASSPNGATNEKLFF

J: TRBJ2-3
V: TRBV4-3
CDR3: CASSQVGQGANTDTQYF

J: TRBJ2-3
V: TRBV20-1
CDR3: CSARDPAGAPDTQYF

J: TRBJ2-1
V: TRBV29-1
CDR3: CSVDPPGHYNEQFF

J: TRBJ1-1
V: TRBV7-2
CDR3: CASSAGIPEAFF

J: TRBJ2-6
V: TRBV9
CDR3: CASSSLTGANVLTF

J: TRBJ1-1
V: TRBV6-6
CDR3: CASSFADATEAFF

J: TRBJ1-5
V: TRBV10-3
CDR3: CAISQGNQPQHF

J: TRBJ1-5
V: TRBV20-1
CDR3: CSARGGSRGNQPQHF

J: TRBJ2-3
V: TRBV5-1
CDR3: CASSPGTDRRTDTQYF

J: TRBJ2-1
V: TRBV19
CDR3: CASSWTSGRDNNEQFF

J: TRBJ2-5
V: TRBV10-3
CDR3: CAISEHKAGGLQETQYF

J: TRBJ2-7
V: TRBV4-2
CDR3: CASSQEVVPNYSYEQYF

J: TRBJ1-5
V: TRBV20-1
CDR3: CSAKEGNQPQHF

J: TRBJ1-1
V: TRBV7-9
CDR3: CASSLGAGSLNTEAFF

J: TRBJ2-7
V: TRBV5-1
CDR3: CASSFPDYEQYF

J: TRBJ2-1
V: TRBV5-1
CDR3: CASSLWEGQNEQFF

J: TRBJ1-1
V: TRBV20-1
CDR3: CSASSQAARESEAFF

J: TRBJ2-2
V: TRBV20-1
CDR3: CSADRGPGELFF

J: TRBJ2-2
V: TRBV7-2
CDR3: CASSSTRSAGELFF

J: TRBJ2-3
V: TRBV20-1
CDR3: CSANGPWHTDTQYF

J: TRBJ2-1
V: TRBV6-2/TRBV6-3
CDR3: CASARRYNEQFF

J: TRBJ2-2
V: TRBV19
CDR3: CASGTSGFTGELFF

J: TRBJ2-7
V: TRBV7-2
CDR3: CASSLGRTSGSGGQYF

J: TRBJ2-1
V: TRBV4-3
CDR3: CASSQDRGGQGGNEQFF